Shown below are 24 T cell receptor beta chains from a single sample sequenced in a study of healthy donors' naive CD4 and CD8 T cells. TCR libraries were built from approximately 490 ng of total RNA by linear amplification. TCRdb called the reads again in MiXCR, with one record for every CDR3 protein. The repertoire has about 180,000 distinct CDR3 sequences, under 85% of them found once; the top ten carry roughly 2.3%. Sample: naive CD4+ and CD8+ T cells sorted from blood, pooled from several donors. These TCRs come from a pool of human donors in good health; the sample pools cells from several healthy donors.

Here the CDR3 reads CASSGTDSHQETQYF. The CDR3 nucleotides are TGTGCCAGTAGTGGAACGGACAGTCACCAAGAGACCCAGTACTTC. The chain recombines TRBV19 with TRBJ2-5, with TRBD1 as a possible D gene (6 bases). The CDR3 is 15 amino acids. Trimming took 5 bases from V and 0 from J, leaving 13 bases between them. Per the germline V gene, CDR1 is LNHDA and CDR2 is SQIVND (reference sequence). Full variable domain (outside the CDR3, taken from reference TRBV19 and TRBJ2-5): DGGITQSPKYLFRKEGQNVTLSCEQNLNHDAMYWYRQDPGQGLRLIYYSQIVNDFQKGDIAEGYSVSREKKESFPLTVTSAQKNPTAFYLCASSGTDSHQETQYFGPGTRLLVL.

This clonotype was seen a handful of times. V and J are TRBV30 and TRBJ2-1, with TRBD1 matching 7 bases. Losses at the gene ends were 4 bases for V and 4 bases for J; bases not matched to a gene: 7. There are 14 residues in the CDR3. Germline V CDR1 and CDR2: GTSNPN, SVGIG (reference sequence). CDR3 nucleotides: TGTGCCTGGATGGACAGGTCGGGATACAATGAGCAGTTCTTC. Protein sequence: CAWMDRSGYNEQFF.

This chain links TRBV29-1 with TRBJ1-6, with TRBD1 identical over 9 bases. The germline V gene has CDR1 SQVTM and CDR2 ANQGSEA. V shed 1 base and J 6 bases; nucleotides not matched to a gene: 4. The CDR3 spans 15 residues. The CDR3: CSVEVRDRANSPLHF. CDR3 in DNA: TGCAGCGTTGAAGTCAGGGACAGGGCTAATTCACCCCTCCACTTT.

The gene calls are TRBV18 and TRBJ2-7; weak D call: TRBD1 (7 bases). The V end lost 5 bases, the J end lost 5 bases, and 16 bases lay between the germline ends. In germline, CDR1 is KGHSH, CDR2 LQKENI. The CDR3 consists of 14 residues. The CDR3 DNA reads TGTGCCAGCTCAGCCGACAGGGAGGTGAACGAGCAGTACTTC. Translation: CASSADREVNEQYF.

There are a few counts of this clonotype. The V and J genes are TRBV5-4 and TRBJ1-5, with a weak D call TRBD1 (5 bases). V dropped 0 bases and J dropped 3 bases, with 13 bases sitting between them. The CDR3 sequence is 16 residues long. CDR1 and CDR2 (germline): SGHNT, YYREEE (reference sequence). The CDR3 region is CASSLAGDGANQPQHF. For the CDR3, the DNA is TGTGCCAGCAGCTTGGCCGGGGACGGAGCCAATCAGCCCCAGCATTTT.

The V gene is TRBV29-1, the J gene TRBJ1-2; no clear D. Germline CDR1 and CDR2: SQVTM and ANQGSEA. Trimming cost V 3 bases and J 1 base, with 12 bases left between them. This CDR3 has 14 amino acids. In nucleotides, the CDR3 is TGCAGCGTTGACGCCCTCGGGTTTAACTATGGCTACACCTTC. Translation: CSVDALGFNYGYTF.

The chain carries TRBV19 and TRBJ1-1; the D is unclear. Trimming took off 8 bases at V and 4 bases at J, with 14 bases between the two ends. The CDR3 runs to 13 residues. Germline-derived CDR1 and CDR2 are LNHDA and SQIVND (reference sequence). CDR3: CASSQATFTEAFF. For the CDR3, the DNA is TGTGCCAGTTCTCAGGCTACCTTCACTGAAGCTTTCTTT.

The rearrangement joins TRBV5-5 to TRBJ2-7; D not certain. V was pared by 0 bases and J by 2 bases, with 6 bases between. The CDR3 covers 13 residues. Germline-derived CDR1 and CDR2 are SGHKS and YYEKEE (reference sequence). In DNA, the CDR3 is TGTGCCAGCAGCTTGGTTCAGACCTACGAGCAGTACGTC. Translated, it gives CASSLVQTYEQYV.

V and J are TRBV6-5 and TRBJ2-1; no reliable D call. This CDR3 has 15 residues. Trimming removed 5 bases from V and 0 bases from J, with 11 bases in between. Germline V gives CDR1 MNHEY, CDR2 SVGAGI. DNA for the CDR3: TGTGCCAGCAGTAAAAGCGTACCCTCCTACAATGAGCAGTTCTTC. It encodes CASSKSVPSYNEQFF.

The V gene is TRBV6-5, the J gene TRBJ2-2, with 7 bases matching TRBD1. Germline CDR1 is MNHEY and CDR2 is SVGAGI. This CDR3 is built from 16 residues. V dropped 0 bases and J dropped 7; count of bases not matched to a gene: 8. Here the CDR3 reads CASSYSATGAVGELFF. CDR3 sequence (DNA): TGTGCCAGCAGTTACTCAGCAACAGGGGCGGTCGGGGAGCTGTTTTTT.

This clonotype was detected only a few times. The chain combines TRBV19 with TRBJ2-1; TRBD1 agrees at 10 bases. Germline V gene data show CDR1 as LNHDA and CDR2 as SQIVND (reference sequence). Trimming removed 6 bases from V and 7 bases from J; junction bases left unmatched: 12. The CDR3 contains 16 residues. CDR3 nucleotides: TGTGCCAGTAGCAGCTTTTTGGGACAGGGGAGGAATGAGCAGTTCTTC. Its protein is CASSSFLGQGRNEQFF. The full variable domain, in which reference TRBV19 and TRBJ2-1 provide the parts outside the CDR3, is DGGITQSPKYLFRKEGQNVTLSCEQNLNHDAMYWYRQDPGQGLRLIYYSQIVNDFQKGDIAEGYSVSREKKESFPLTVTSAQKNPTAFYLCASSSFLGQGRNEQFFGPGTRLTVL.

This clonotype was seen a single time. As DNA, the CDR3 is TGTGCCAGCAGCTTTTACCATGAGCAGTTCTTC. Protein product: CASSFYHEQFF. This chain uses TRBV11-1 with TRBJ2-1; D gene uncertain. Trimming cost V 3 bases and J 8 bases, with 5 bases left between them. This CDR3 spans 11 amino acids. The germline CDR1 and CDR2 sequences are SGHAT and FQDESV (reference sequence).

The rearrangement joins TRBV6-5 to TRBJ2-5, with 8 nucleotides matching TRBD2. Trimming cost V 2 bases and J 2 bases; bases outside gene matches: 16. Germline V lookup: CDR1 MNHEY, CDR2 SVGAGI. The CDR3 covers 19 residues. The chain's CDR3 is CASSYVVGGIAGRQETQYF. DNA for the CDR3: TGTGCCAGCAGTTACGTCGTGGGGGGTATAGCGGGGAGACAAGAGACCCAGTACTTC.

J is TRBJ2-7 and V is TRBV11-1; TRBD1 is a possible D gene (6 bases). The germline V gene encodes CDR1 SGHAT and CDR2 FQDESV (reference sequence). The CDR3 runs to 17 residues. V shed 1 base and J shed 0 bases, with 16 bases lying between them. The CDR3 DNA reads as TGTGCCAGCAGCTTAGAAGATGGGGACATGAGCTCCTACGAGCAGTACTTC. This gives the protein CASSLEDGDMSSYEQYF.

The rearrangement uses TRBV6-5 and TRBJ2-3, with a tentative D call TRBD1 (5 bases). The ends were cut back, 0 bases at V and 1 base at J, with 11 bases in the middle. There are 16 residues in the CDR3. The germline V gene has CDR1 MNHEY and CDR2 SVGAGI. CDR3 sequence: CASSYSRQGGTDTQYF. The CDR3 nucleotides read TGTGCCAGCAGTTACTCGAGGCAGGGCGGCACAGATACGCAGTATTTT.

V is TRBV30 and J is TRBJ1-3; D perhaps matches TRBD1 (5 bases). Trimming removed 3 bases at V and 8 bases at J, with 14 bases between. CDR3 length: 13 amino acids. The V gene's germline CDR1 is GTSNPN and CDR2 SVGIG (reference sequence). CDR3 region: CAWSRGTGDTIYF. The CDR3 bases are TGTGCCTGGAGCCGGGGGACCGGGGACACCATATATTTT.

V and J are TRBV5-6 and TRBJ2-1; D is unclear. CDR1 SGHDT and CDR2 YYEEEE come from the germline V gene. V was shortened by 0 bases and J by 6 bases, with 19 bases between the two germline ends. The CDR3 spans 17 residues. The CDR3 region is CASSLALLGKSGNEQFF. In DNA form, the CDR3 reads TGTGCCAGCAGCTTGGCGCTCCTGGGAAAGAGTGGCAATGAGCAGTTCTTC. Full variable domain (remainder filled in from reference TRBV5-6 and TRBJ2-1): DAGVTQSPTHLIKTRGQQVTLRCSPKSGHDTVSWYQQALGQGPQFIFQYYEEEERQRGNFPDRFSGHQFPNYSSELNVNALLLGDSALYLCASSLALLGKSGNEQFFGPGTRLTVL.

V is TRBV29-1 and J is TRBJ2-1; 8 nucleotides line up with TRBD2. Germline lookup yields CDR1 SQVTM and CDR2 ANQGSEA. CDR3 length: 13 residues. V shed 6 bases and J 6 bases; nucleotides not matched to a gene: 7. The CDR3 here is CSVYSGASNEQFF. CDR3 bases: TGCAGCGTATATAGCGGGGCCAGCAATGAGCAGTTCTTC.

This chain connects TRBV20-1 to TRBJ2-1, with D possibly being TRBD2 (6 bases). With 5 bases removed from V and 4 bases from J, the gap between germline ends came to 15 bases. Looked up from germline, CDR1 is DFQATT and CDR2 is SNEGSKA (reference sequence). This CDR3 is built from 14 residues. The CDR3 sequence is CSAAERDSYNEQFF. CDR3 DNA: TGCAGTGCTGCGGAACGGGACTCTTACAATGAGCAGTTCTTC.

The chain joins TRBV27 to TRBJ1-5; TRBD1 matches at 7 bases. J gave up 6 bases and V 4 bases, and 12 bases lay outside the gene matches. The CDR3 has 16 amino acids. Germline CDR1 MNHEY, CDR2 SMNVEV (reference sequence). The CDR3, as DNA: TGTGCCAGCAGTTCTCTCCAGACAGGGTATGGTCAGCCCCAGCATTTT. Its protein product is CASSSLQTGYGQPQHF.

This clonotype has more than one count but fewer than ten. The chain employs TRBV29-1 and TRBJ1-2, with D unclear. Germline CDR1 and CDR2: SQVTM and ANQGSEA. The CDR3 consists of 11 residues. V lost 6 bases and J 7 bases, leaving 12 bases between the germline ends. CDR3 DNA: TGCAGCGTGTCGCGTGTCGGTGGCTACACCTTC. Residues: CSVSRVGGYTF.

Only a few counts were recorded for this clonotype. CDR3 in DNA: TGTGCCAGCAGTGGTACAGGGGGCTACACTGAAGCTTTCTTT. As protein: CASSGTGGYTEAFF. V is TRBV6-1 and J is TRBJ1-1, with 9 nucleotides matching TRBD1. The germline CDR1 and CDR2 sequences are MNHNS and SASEGT. The ends lost 4 bases at V and 3 bases at J; junction bases unmatched: 3. The CDR3 has 14 amino acids.

A few counts support this clonotype. This chain links TRBV12-3 or TRBV12-4 with TRBJ2-3; 9 bases map to TRBD1. The CDR3 extends over 14 amino acids. The J segment lost 1 base and the V segment lost 4 bases, leaving 0 bases of the junction unmatched. This CDR3 is CASSWDRGTDTQYF. DNA for the CDR3: TGTGCCAGCAGTTGGGACAGGGGCACAGATACGCAGTATTTT.

The chain uses TRBV11-1 and TRBJ1-2; possibly TRBD1 for D (5 bases). This CDR3 comprises 15 residues. Germline V gene lookup returns CDR1 SGHAT and CDR2 FQDESV (reference sequence). V shed 1 base and J shed 4 bases, with 13 bases lying between them. CDR3 nucleotides: TGTGCCAGCAGCTTAGTCGGGGACGAGAGCTATGGCTACACCTTC. Protein product: CASSLVGDESYGYTF.